The T cell receptor (beta chain) under discussion was sequenced for a study of cytotoxic CD8 clonotypes in ibrutinib-treated CLL. This clone was seen a handful of times. Its specificity is not known. Some clones are missing from TCRdb's copy, which holds only in-frame ones; the method was immunoSEQ multiplex PCR. The sample lists about 330,000 clones; 60% to 80% were seen once. The V gene's germline CDR1 is SSHAT and CDR2 FNYEAQ (reference sequence). The CDR3 spans 19 residues. J gave up 2 bases and V 0 bases, and 11 bases lay outside the gene matches. Overall study results and limits: Collection times varied between progressing and sustained-remission patients. Patients showed higher baseline clonality than age-matched healthy donors, and it tracked circulating CD8+ T-cell counts.

The sample was PBMCs, taken after 36 months of ibrutinib treatment. This receptor was obtained from a human donor with chronic lymphocytic leukemia. The rearrangement joins TRBV7-7 to TRBJ1-5, with 9 positions matching TRBD1. In DNA form, the CDR3 reads TGTGCCAGCAGCTTAGCGAACCGGGACAGGGAATTGGGCAATCAGCCCCAGCATTTT. Its translation is CASSLANRDRELGNQPQHF.